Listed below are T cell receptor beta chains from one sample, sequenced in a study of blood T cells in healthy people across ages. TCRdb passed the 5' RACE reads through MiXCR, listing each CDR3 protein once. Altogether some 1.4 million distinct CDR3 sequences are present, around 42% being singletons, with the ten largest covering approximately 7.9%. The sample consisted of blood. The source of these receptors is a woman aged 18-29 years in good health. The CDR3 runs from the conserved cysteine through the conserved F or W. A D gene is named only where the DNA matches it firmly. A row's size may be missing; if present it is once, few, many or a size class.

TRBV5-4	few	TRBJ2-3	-	CASSHGTRSDTQYF	TGTGCCAGCAGCCACGGGACTCGGTCTGATACGCAGTATTTT
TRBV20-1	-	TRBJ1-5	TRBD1	CSASPQGTVKQPQHF	TGCAGTGCTAGTCCACAGGGGACAGTGAAGCAGCCCCAGCATTTT
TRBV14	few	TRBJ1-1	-	CASSLNSEGTEAFF	TGTGCCAGCAGCCTCAACTCGGAGGGTACTGAAGCTTTCTTT
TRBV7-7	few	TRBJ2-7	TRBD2	CASSLGASGGTYEQYF	TGTGCTAGCAGCTTAGGGGCTAGCGGGGGAACCTACGAGCAGTACTTC
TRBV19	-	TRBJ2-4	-	CASSIQGAKNIQYF	TGTGCCAGTAGTATACAGGGAGCCAAAAACATTCAGTACTTC
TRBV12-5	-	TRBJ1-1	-	CASGLVLGDGTEAFF	TGTGCTAGTGGTTTGGTACTAGGGGACGGGACTGAAGCTTTCTTT
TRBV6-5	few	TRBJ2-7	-	CASSVNEAGGYEQYF	TGTGCCAGCAGCGTGAATGAAGCTGGAGGCTACGAGCAGTACTTC
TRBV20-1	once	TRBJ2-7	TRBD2	CSAKPGTSVSNEQYF	TGCAGTGCCAAACCCGGGACTAGCGTATCCAATGAGCAGTACTTC
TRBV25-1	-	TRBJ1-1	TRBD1	CASTTQGAEAFF	TGTGCCAGCACTACTCAGGGGGCTGAAGCTTTCTTT
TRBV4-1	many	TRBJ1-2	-	CASSQEVNYGYTF	TGCGCCAGCAGCCAGGAGGTCAACTATGGCTACACCTTC
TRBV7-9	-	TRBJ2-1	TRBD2	CASSTTMGGGIPNNEQFF	TGTGCCAGCAGCACAACCATGGGGGGGGGTATTCCGAACAATGAGCAGTTCTTC
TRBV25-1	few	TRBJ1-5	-	CASSGAAGLQHF	TGTGCCAGCAGTGGAGCCGCGGGGCTCCAGCATTTT
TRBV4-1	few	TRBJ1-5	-	CASSQTGRLEPQHF	TGCGCCAGCAGCCAGACGGGCAGACTGGAGCCCCAGCATTTT
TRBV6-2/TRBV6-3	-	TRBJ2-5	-	CASSYPKARADNPKETQYF	TGTGCCAGCAGTTACCCGAAAGCCCGGGCAGACAATCCAAAAGAGACCCAGTACTTC
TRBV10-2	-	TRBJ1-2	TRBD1	CASSTRPGTGKYGYTF	TGCGCCAGCTCCACTCGTCCCGGGACAGGGAAATATGGCTACACCTTC
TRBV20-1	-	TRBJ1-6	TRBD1	CSVQGQGGSAYNSPLHF	TGCAGTGTTCAAGGACAGGGGGGGTCCGCCTATAATTCACCCCTCCACTTT
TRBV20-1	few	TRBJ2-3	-	CSASTRYQTTDTQYF	TGCAGTGCTAGCACACGATACCAGACTACAGATACGCAGTATTTT
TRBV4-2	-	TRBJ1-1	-	CASSRVSTDTETFF	TGTGCCAGCAGCCGTGTAAGTACAGACACTGAAACTTTCTTT
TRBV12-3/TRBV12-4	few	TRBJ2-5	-	CASGGTHQETQYF	TGTGCCAGCGGTGGGACACACCAAGAGACCCAGTACTTC
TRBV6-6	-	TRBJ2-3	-	CASWWGGTSTDTQYF	TGTGCCAGCTGGTGGGGCGGTACTAGCACAGATACGCAGTATTTT
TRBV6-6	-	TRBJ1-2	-	CASSYGSTFYGYTF	TGTGCCAGCAGTTACGGGTCGACATTCTATGGCTACACCTTC
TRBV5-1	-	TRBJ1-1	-	CASSEGGAQATEAFF	TGCGCCAGCAGCGAGGGGGGGGCGCAGGCCACTGAAGCTTTCTTT
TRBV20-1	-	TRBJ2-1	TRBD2	CSAGLAGRYNEQFF	TGCAGTGCTGGACTAGCGGGTCGCTACAATGAGCAGTTCTTC
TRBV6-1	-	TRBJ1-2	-	CASSEWLNYGYTF	TGTGCCAGCAGTGAGTGGCTTAACTATGGCTACACCTTC
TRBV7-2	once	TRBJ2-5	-	CASSLASGRQETQYF	TGTGCCAGCAGCTTAGCGAGTGGGCGGCAAGAGACCCAGTACTTC
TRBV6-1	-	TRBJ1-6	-	CASITSTGLPNRFHF	TGTGCCAGCATCACTTCCACGGGACTCCCGAATAGGTTCCACTTT
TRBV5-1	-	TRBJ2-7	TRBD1	CASSTGQGVNEQYF	TGCGCCAGCAGCACAGGACAGGGGGTCAACGAGCAGTACTTC
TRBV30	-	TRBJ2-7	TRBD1	CAWRTGVGYEQYF	TGTGCCTGGAGAACAGGGGTGGGCTACGAGCAGTACTTC
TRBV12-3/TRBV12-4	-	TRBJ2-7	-	CASSDSGQYEQYF	TGTGCCAGCAGTGACTCAGGGCAATACGAGCAGTACTTC
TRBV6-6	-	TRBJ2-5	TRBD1	CASSPGTVSAQYF	TGTGCCAGCAGTCCTGGGACAGTTTCGGCCCAGTACTTC
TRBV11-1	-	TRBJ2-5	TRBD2	CASSRAGRQETQYF	TGTGCCAGCAGCCGAGCGGGGAGACAAGAGACCCAGTACTTC
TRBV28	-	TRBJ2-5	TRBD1	CASRGDRESDF	TGTGCCAGCAGGGGGGACAGGGAGTCCGACTTC
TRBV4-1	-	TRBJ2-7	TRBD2	CASSPSGVAGPYEQYF	TGCGCCAGCAGCCCCAGTGGAGTAGCGGGGCCCTACGAGCAGTACTTC
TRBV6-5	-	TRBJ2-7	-	CASSSVPRDTDYYEQYF	TGTGCCAGCAGTTCCGTCCCGCGGGACACGGATTACTACGAGCAGTACTTC
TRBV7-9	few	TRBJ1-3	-	CASSPRSGNTIYF	TGTGCCAGCAGCCCCAGGTCTGGAAACACCATATATTTT
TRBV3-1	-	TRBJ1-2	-	CASSQEIGNGYTF	TGTGCCAGCAGCCAAGAGATAGGGAATGGCTACACCTTC
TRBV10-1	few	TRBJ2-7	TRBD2	CASSESSSGDEQYF	TGCGCCAGCAGTGAGTCGTCTAGCGGGGACGAGCAGTACTTC
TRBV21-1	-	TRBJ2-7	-	CASSSRDCPYEQYF	TGTGCCAGCAGCAGCCGGGACTGCCCCTACGAGCAGTACTTC
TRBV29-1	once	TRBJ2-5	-	CSVRRGVQETQYF	TGCAGCGTTCGTAGGGGGGTTCAAGAGACCCAGTACTTC
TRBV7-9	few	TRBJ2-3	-	CASISAYTQYF	TGTGCCAGCATTTCCGCCTATACGCAGTATTTT
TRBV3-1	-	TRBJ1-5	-	CASSQGPAQPQHF	TGTGCCAGCAGCCAGGGACCGGCGCAGCCCCAGCATTTT
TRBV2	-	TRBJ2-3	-	CARGPTEPDTQYF	TGTGCCAGAGGCCCTACGGAGCCAGATACGCAGTATTTT
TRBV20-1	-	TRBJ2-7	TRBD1	CSASRTGLAYEQYF	TGCAGTGCTTCCCGGACAGGGTTAGCCTACGAGCAGTACTTC
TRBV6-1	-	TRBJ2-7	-	CAIAEGRAEQYF	TGTGCCATAGCGGAGGGGCGGGCCGAGCAGTACTTC
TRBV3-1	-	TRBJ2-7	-	CASSQDITASYEQYF	TGTGCCAGCAGCCAAGATATAACCGCCTCCTACGAGCAGTACTTC
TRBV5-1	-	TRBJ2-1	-	CASSLLGGSAYNEQFF	TGCGCCAGCAGCCTCCTTGGGGGGAGTGCCTACAATGAGCAGTTCTTC
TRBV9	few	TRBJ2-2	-	CASSVSGANTGELFF	TGTGCCAGCAGCGTTTCCGGGGCGAACACCGGGGAGCTGTTTTTT
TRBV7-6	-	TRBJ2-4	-	CASSPHSNIQYF	TGTGCCAGCAGCCCCCATAGTAACATTCAGTACTTC
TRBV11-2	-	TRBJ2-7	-	CASSLVFGVGTYEQYF	TGTGCCAGCAGCTTAGTGTTCGGAGTGGGAACGTACGAGCAGTACTTC
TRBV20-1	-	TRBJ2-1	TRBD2	CSARDGSAAGGGYKEQFF	TGCAGTGCTAGAGATGGGTCAGCAGCGGGAGGAGGCTACAAGGAGCAGTTCTTC
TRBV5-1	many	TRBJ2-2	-	CASSLYPVLNSAGELFF	TGCGCCAGCAGCTTGTATCCAGTCCTGAACAGCGCCGGGGAGCTGTTTTTT
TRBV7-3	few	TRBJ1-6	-	CASSLTENSPLHF	TGTGCCAGCAGCTTAACTGAAAATTCACCCCTCCACTTT
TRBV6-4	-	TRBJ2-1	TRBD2	CASSDIIGGSSNEQFF	TGTGCCAGCAGTGATATCATCGGCGGGAGTTCAAATGAGCAGTTCTTC